This entry is about one TCR beta chain. Its antigen is not identified. The data originate from a study of cytomegalovirus exposure and HLA in healthy donors. Findings and limits, study-wide: Indistinguishability led to the exclusion of some V segments, TRBV6-2 and TRBV6-3 included. The authors listed over 150 TCR beta chains as cytomegalovirus-associated. In a later analysis, 16,951 TCR beta sequences were associated with HLA alleles at 0.05 false discovery rate. When analyzed later, a missense DCLRE1C variant was found to be linked to TCR beta V- and J-gene trimming.

The V and J ends lost 3 bases and 0 bases respectively, with 11 bases between them. The germline CDR1 and CDR2 sequences are SQVTM and ANQGSEA. The CDR3 extends over 15 amino acids. PCR employed 60 Vbeta and 13 Jbeta primers. TCRdb keeps only in-frame clones here, not all; method: immunoSEQ multiplex PCR. The profile shows about 240,000 clones, about four fifths of them singletons. The chain has TRBV29-1 and TRBJ2-2; D might be TRBD2 (6 bases). The material sequenced was PBMCs. This receptor was obtained from a woman aged 40 to 49 in good health and CMV-seropositive. CDR3 nucleotides: TGCAGCGTTGAGTCCAGGGAGGCGAACACCGGGGAGCTGTTTTTT. Residues: CSVESREANTGELFF.